The present T cell receptor beta chain was sequenced within a study of vaccination and CD4 T cells after COVID-19. As for the study in general: Four females and six males made up the convalescents, with two Hispanic. At a median approximately 97 days (range 35 to 161) after diagnosis, post-COVID samples were drawn.

Cultured CD4+ T cell DNA underwent sequencing with the Oncomine TCR Beta short-read assay. TCRdb ran MiXCR on the PCR reads and lists one entry per CDR3 protein. Here the sample spans roughly 17,000 distinct CDR3 sequences, roughly 55% being singletons. This clonotype was detected a few times. No antigen is known for it. Treatment specified: roughly ten-day PBMC culture with coronavirus spike peptide pools or control peptides (ViraFEST assay). Trimming removed 1 base from V and 6 bases from J; junction bases left unmatched: 3. The CDR3 length is 14 residues. Looked up from germline, CDR1 is MNHNS and CDR2 is SASEGT.

The sample taken for sequencing was CD4+ T cells from blood, cultured in vitro. The chain has TRBV6-1 and TRBJ1-2; the match to TRBD1 covers 9 bases. The receptor's source is a human donor who had recovered from COVID-19. CDR3 residues: CASSEDRGLHGYTF. Here the CDR3 DNA reads TGTGCCAGCAGTGAAGACAGGGGGCTACATGGCTACACCTTC.